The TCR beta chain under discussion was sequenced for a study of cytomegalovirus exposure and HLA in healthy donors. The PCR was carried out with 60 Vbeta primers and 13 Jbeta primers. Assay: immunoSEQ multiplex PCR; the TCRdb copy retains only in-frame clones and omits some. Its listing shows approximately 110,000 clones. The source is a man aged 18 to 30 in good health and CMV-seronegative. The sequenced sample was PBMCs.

In nucleotides, the CDR3 is TGTGCCAGCGCTGGGACTAGCGGGGGGACGGGTAGCACAGATACGCAGTATTTT. Encoded protein: CASAGTSGGTGSTDTQYF. This sequence joins TRBV2 and TRBJ2-3; TRBD2 matches at 15 bases. V shed 8 bases, J shed 0 bases, and the junction held 9 bases outside the gene matches. Germline V gives CDR1 SNHLY, CDR2 FYNNEI. CDR3 size: 18 residues.